The 15 T cell receptor beta chains given below trace back to one sample, sequenced in a study of cytotoxic CD8 clonotypes in ibrutinib-treated CLL. Sequencing used immunoSEQ multiplex PCR; TCRdb keeps in-frame clones, though not all of them. The sample includes 150,000 or so clones, 81% of them seen just once. Sequences were derived from PBMCs, sampled after 12 months of ibrutinib treatment. All receptors come from a human donor with chronic lymphocytic leukemia.

This clone has just one count. The genes are TRBV6-5 and TRBJ2-3, with 8 bases identical to TRBD2. The V segment lost 4 bases and the J segment 4 bases; nucleotides outside the gene matches: 10. This CDR3 has 16 residues. CDR1 and CDR2 (germline): MNHEY, SVGAGI. The CDR3 spells CASSSPATSGADTQYF. CDR3 nucleotide sequence: TGTGCCAGCAGTTCTCCGGCCACTAGCGGAGCAGATACGCAGTATTTT.

The CDR3: CASSLVGSRDTQYF. CDR3 bases: TGTGCCAGCAGCTTAGTCGGGAGTAGAGATACGCAGTATTTT. This chain joins TRBV7-2 and TRBJ2-3, with D tentatively TRBD2 (6 bases). CDR1 is SGHTA, CDR2 FQGNSA, per germline. The CDR3 runs 14 residues. Trimming shortened V by 1 base and J by 5 bases, and 10 bases separated the two germline ends. Using reference TRBV7-2 and TRBJ2-3 for the parts outside the CDR3, the full variable domain is GAGVSQSPSNKVTEKGKDVELRCDPISGHTALYWYRQSLGQGLEFLIYFQGNSAPDKSGLPSDRFSAERTGGSVSTLTIQRTQQEDSAVYLCASSLVGSRDTQYFGPGTRLTVL.

The DNA for the CDR3 is TGTGCCAGCAGTGGGACTAGCGGGAGTGAGACCCAGTACTTC. It translates to CASSGTSGSETQYF. This chain links TRBV2 with TRBJ2-5; 13 bases are a match to TRBD2. In germline, CDR1 is SNHLY, CDR2 FYNNEI. Trimming took 4 bases from V and 5 from J; bases not matched to a gene: 1. This CDR3 spans 14 amino acids.

This chain links TRBV5-1 with TRBJ2-3, with a tentative D call TRBD2 (6 bases). Germline V CDR1 and CDR2: SGHRS, YFSETQ. This CDR3 region has 16 residues. V lost 3 bases to trimming and J lost 3 bases, with 17 bases between them. CDR3 in amino acids: CASSSSGREATDTQYF. CDR3 in DNA: TGCGCCAGCAGCTCTTCGGGCAGGGAGGCTACAGATACGCAGTATTTT. Full variable domain (outside the CDR3, taken from reference TRBV5-1 and TRBJ2-3): KAGVTQTPRYLIKTRGQQVTLSCSPISGHRSVSWYQQTPGQGLQFLFEYFSETQRNKGNFPGRFSGRQFSNSRSEMNVSTLELGDSALYLCASSSSGREATDTQYFGPGTRLTVL.

The V call is TRBV4-3, the J call TRBJ2-4, with a possible D match to TRBD2 (5 bases). The CDR3 covers 12 residues. Between the trimmed V and J ends, which lost 1 base and 11 bases, there was a span of 9 bases. Germline V gene lookup returns CDR1 LGHNA and CDR2 YSLEER. The DNA of the CDR3 is TGCGCCAGCAGCCAAGGGTGGGGAGTTCAGTACTTC. Translated, it gives CASSQGWGVQYF.

This clone was found once. The chain combines TRBV19 with TRBJ1-1; TRBD1 aligns across 7 bases. V shed 6 bases and J 4 bases; nucleotides not matched to a gene: 14. The CDR3 runs to 16 residues. Germline V lookup: CDR1 LNHDA, CDR2 SQIVND (reference sequence). The CDR3 loop reads CASSTANRQGTTEAFF. The CDR3 nucleotides are TGTGCCAGTAGCACAGCAAACCGACAGGGTACCACTGAAGCTTTCTTT.

The J gene is TRBJ2-7, the V gene TRBV28, with 7 bases that match TRBD1. V dropped 6 bases and J dropped 4; count of bases not matched to a gene: 15. This CDR3 has 16 residues. The V gene's germline CDR1 is MDHEN and CDR2 SYDVKM. As DNA, the CDR3 is TGTGCCAGCAGAGGGTTATACGACAGGGCACCTTACGAGCAGTACTTC. Amino acid sequence: CASRGLYDRAPYEQYF.

The chain joins TRBV27 to TRBJ1-4; a possible D gene is TRBD1 (6 bases). CDR1 is MNHEY and CDR2 is SMNVEV in the germline V gene (reference sequence). The CDR3 covers 16 residues. V was pared by 6 bases and J by 0 bases, with 14 bases between. The DNA for the CDR3 is TGTGCCAGCAGAACAGGGTGGGCAGCAACTAATGAAAAACTGTTTTTT. Its protein product is CASRTGWAATNEKLFF.

The chain combines TRBV19 with TRBJ1-5; maybe TRBD1 (5 bases). The CDR3 is 16 amino acids. Germline CDR1 is LNHDA and CDR2 is SQIVND (reference sequence). V shed 6 bases and J shed 1 base, with 16 bases lying between them. The CDR3 is CASSDTPGRSNQPQHF. The CDR3 DNA reads TGTGCCAGTAGCGATACTCCGGGACGGAGCAATCAGCCCCAGCATTTT.

The chain employs TRBV28 and TRBJ1-2, with D tentatively TRBD1 (5 bases). With 6 bases removed from V and 4 bases from J, the gap between germline ends came to 18 bases. The CDR3 sequence is 15 residues long. Per germline, CDR1 MDHEN and CDR2 SYDVKM. The CDR3 protein is CASSLPQGTTYGYTF. CDR3 nucleotides: TGTGCCAGCAGCCTACCGCAGGGTACTACCTATGGCTACACCTTC.

The chain recombines TRBV18 with TRBJ2-1, with 11 nucleotides matching TRBD2. The CDR3 consists of 17 residues. Trimming removed 1 base from V and 7 bases from J; junction bases left unmatched: 9. Germline loops: CDR1 KGHSH, CDR2 LQKENI. The CDR3, as DNA: TGTGCCAGCTCACCACAAAACCTAGCGGGAGGTTTTAATGAGCAGTTCTTC. Protein sequence: CASSPQNLAGGFNEQFF. Based on the CDR3 plus reference TRBV18 and TRBJ2-1, the full variable domain is NAGVMQNPRHLVRRRGQEARLRCSPMKGHSHVYWYRQLPEEGLKFMVYLQKENIIDESGMPKERFSAEFPKEGPSILRIQQVVRGDSAAYFCASSPQNLAGGFNEQFFGPGTRLTVL.

The chain recombines TRBV7-2 with TRBJ1-3; D unclear. Trimming removed 1 base from V and 4 bases from J, with 11 bases in between. Germline V lookup: CDR1 SGHTA, CDR2 FQGNSA. The CDR3 is 15 residues long. The CDR3 DNA sequence: TGTGCCAGCAGCTTAGATCCCCAGAGGGGAAACACCATATATTTT. Amino acid sequence: CASSLDPQRGNTIYF.

This sequence joins TRBV4-1 and TRBJ2-7; 9 positions agree with TRBD2. With 1 base clipped from V and 4 bases from J, the junction kept 5 bases outside the gene matches. Germline CDR1 MGHRA, CDR2 YSYEKL. The CDR3 is 15 residues long. The CDR3, as DNA: TGCGCCAGCAGCCAAGGACTAGCGGAGTTATACGAGCAGTACTTC. Translating it yields CASSQGLAELYEQYF.

The chain carries TRBV4-3 and TRBJ1-1; D ambiguous. The CDR3 has 12 residues. Trimming cost V 2 bases and J 3 bases, with 4 bases left between them. Germline V gene sequence: CDR1 LGHNA, CDR2 YSLEER. CDR3 in amino acids: CASSQTDTEAFF. CDR3 coding DNA: TGCGCCAGCAGCCAAACAGACACTGAAGCTTTCTTT.

The chain combines TRBV5-1 with TRBJ2-3; 9 bases fit TRBD2. V lost 0 bases, J lost 2 bases, and 4 bases stayed unmatched. The CDR3 runs to 16 residues. Germline CDR1 reads SGHRS; CDR2 reads YFSETQ. CDR3 region: CASSLVAGGLTDTQYF. The CDR3 nucleotides read TGCGCCAGCAGCTTGGTTGCGGGGGGGCTCACAGATACGCAGTATTTT.